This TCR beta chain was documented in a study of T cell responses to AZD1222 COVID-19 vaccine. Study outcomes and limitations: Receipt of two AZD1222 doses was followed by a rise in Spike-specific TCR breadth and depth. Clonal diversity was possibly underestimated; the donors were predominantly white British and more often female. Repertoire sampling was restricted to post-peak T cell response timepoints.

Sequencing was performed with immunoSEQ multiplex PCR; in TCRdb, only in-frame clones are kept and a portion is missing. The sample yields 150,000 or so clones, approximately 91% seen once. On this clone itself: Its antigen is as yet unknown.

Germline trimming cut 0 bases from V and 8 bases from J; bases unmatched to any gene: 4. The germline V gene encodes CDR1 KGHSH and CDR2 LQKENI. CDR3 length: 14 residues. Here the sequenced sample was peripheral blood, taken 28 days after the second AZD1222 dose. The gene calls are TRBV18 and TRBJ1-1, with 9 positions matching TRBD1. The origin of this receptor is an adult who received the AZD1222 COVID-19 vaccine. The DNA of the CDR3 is TGTGCCAGCTCACCACCGGTCGGGACAGGGGAAGCTTTCTTT. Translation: CASSPPVGTGEAFF.